This TCR beta chain was obtained from a study of regulatory T cells in long-lasting Graves disease. In building TCR beta libraries, iRepertoire HTBI primers were used together with Arm-PCR of CDR3 regions. TCRdb reprocessed the multiplex PCR reads with MiXCR, giving one entry per CDR3 protein. The table lists roughly 360,000 distinct CDR3 sequences, 23% of them singletons. Time point specified: persistent/refractory GD, antithyroid drugs over 5 years with positive TRAb. After RNA was extracted from PBMCs, the TCR library was made from it. CDR1 is LNHDA and CDR2 is SQIVND in the germline V gene (reference sequence). There are 15 residues in the CDR3. V trimming: 4 bases; J trimming: 7 bases; junction bases outside the gene matches: 8. This clonotype was counted only a few times.

The V gene is TRBV19, the J gene TRBJ1-5, with 9 bases that match TRBD1. The clonotype comes from a woman aged 40 to 50 with Graves disease. The sequences come from peripheral blood mononuclear cells (PBMCs), collected when the disease was refractory, from a patient treated with antithyroid drugs. The CDR3, as DNA: TGTGCCAGTAGTACCTCCGGGACAGGGCGCCAGCCCCAGCATTTT. It specifies CASSTSGTGRQPQHF. Full variable domain (missing parts from reference TRBV19 and TRBJ1-5): DGGITQSPKYLFRKEGQNVTLSCEQNLNHDAMYWYRQDPGQGLRLIYYSQIVNDFQKGDIAEGYSVSREKKESFPLTVTSAQKNPTAFYLCASSTSGTGRQPQHFGDGTRLSIL.